Below, 16 T cell receptor beta chains from the same sample are listed, as sequenced in a study of identical twins. Each CDR3 protein gets one entry after TCRdb re-called the 5' RACE reads with MiXCR. The data show about 300,000 distinct CDR3 sequences, with around an eighth seen just once and 7.2% held by the top ten. The data also belong to a second study, concerning yellow fever vaccine responses in identical twins.

Material for sequencing was CD8+ T cells sorted from blood. These receptors were taken from a woman between 18 and 29 years old in good health.

This clonotype has just a few counts. The chain employs TRBV5-1 and TRBJ2-1, with a tentative D call TRBD2 (6 bases). The germline V gene has CDR1 SGHRS and CDR2 YFSETQ. V lost 3 bases and J 6 bases, leaving 13 bases between the germline ends. There are 14 residues in the CDR3. DNA of the CDR3: TGCGCCAGCAGCTGGGACTGGGATGGCAATGAGCAGTTCTTC. It translates to CASSWDWDGNEQFF.

This clonotype was counted a single time. An end of the junction does not agree with germline; a read error may underlie this. This chain connects TRBV5-6 to TRBJ2-1; D is unresolved. This CDR3 has 12 amino acids. Germline V lookup: CDR1 SGHDT, CDR2 YYEEEE. CDR3 protein: CASGLTRLEQFF. The CDR3 DNA is TGTGCCAGCGGCTTGACGCGGCTTGAGCAGTTCTTC.

This clonotype has just a few counts. The chain employs TRBV12-3 or TRBV12-4 and TRBJ2-1; 9 bases match TRBD1. The CDR3 covers 15 residues. V lost 8 bases, J lost 5 bases, and 10 bases stayed unmatched. The CDR3 is CASEGGTGFNNEQFF. CDR3 DNA sequence: TGTGCCAGCGAAGGAGGGACAGGGTTTAACAATGAGCAGTTCTTC.

This clonotype was detected many times. This chain links TRBV20-1 with TRBJ1-5; TRBD1 agrees at 7 bases. CDR1 is DFQATT, CDR2 SNEGSKA, per germline (reference sequence). This CDR3 comprises 15 residues. The J segment lost 4 bases and the V segment lost 3 bases, leaving 9 bases of the junction unmatched. The CDR3 loop reads CSASSGGLANQPQHF. The DNA for the CDR3 is TGCAGTGCTAGTTCAGGGGGGCTAGCGAATCAGCCCCAGCATTTT.

This clonotype was detected a few times. The chain couples TRBV7-2 to TRBJ2-7; perhaps D is TRBD1 or TRBD2 (5 bases each). The CDR3 covers 14 residues. V was trimmed by 4 bases and J by 2 bases, leaving 12 bases between them. Germline V lookup: CDR1 SGHTA, CDR2 FQGNSA. In nucleotides, the CDR3 is TGTGCCAGCAGCTCCCGGGACGGAGCCTACGAGCAGTACTTC. As protein: CASSSRDGAYEQYF.

This clonotype turned up a few times. V and J are TRBV5-1 and TRBJ1-6; D remains unclear. The CDR3 totals 12 residues. Germline assignment: CDR1 SGHRS and CDR2 YFSETQ. Between the trimmed V and J ends, which lost 2 bases and 14 bases, there was a span of 11 bases. This chain's CDR3 is CASSFEGRALHF. The CDR3 coding sequence is TGCGCCAGCAGCTTTGAGGGTCGAGCCCTCCACTTT.

This clonotype has a handful of counts. This chain connects TRBV27 to TRBJ1-1; 7 positions agree with TRBD1. CDR1 and CDR2 (germline): MNHEY, SMNVEV (reference sequence). CDR3 length: 17 residues. J lost 0 bases, V lost 2 bases, and 9 bases had no gene match. CDR3 sequence: CASSLRDRGGMNTEAFF. CDR3 in DNA: TGTGCCAGCAGTTTACGGGACAGAGGAGGCATGAACACTGAAGCTTTCTTT.

This clonotype was counted between two and nine times. V gene TRBV29-1 combines with J gene TRBJ2-3; D is undetermined. This CDR3 is built from 14 residues. Germline V CDR1 and CDR2: SQVTM, ANQGSEA. The ends were cut back, 2 bases at V and 4 bases at J, with 13 bases in the middle. For the CDR3, the DNA is TGCAGCGTTGAATTAAGCTTGGTTCCAGATACGCAGTATTTT. As protein: CSVELSLVPDTQYF.

In its sample, this clonotype was seen many times. J is TRBJ2-1 and V is TRBV5-5; possible D gene TRBD2, 6 bases. The CDR3 has 13 residues. Germline V gene data show CDR1 as SGHKS and CDR2 as YYEKEE (reference sequence). Trimming took 0 bases from V and 9 from J, leaving 10 bases between them. Here the CDR3 DNA reads TGTGCCAGCAGCTTGGGTACTAGCAGTGAGCAGTTCTTC. The encoded protein is CASSLGTSSEQFF.

The V and J genes are TRBV20-1 and TRBJ2-7; 9 bases align to TRBD2. Germline V lookup: CDR1 DFQATT, CDR2 SNEGSKA (reference sequence). V gave up 3 bases and J gave up 2 bases; unmatched junction bases: 5. The CDR3 extends over 14 amino acids. The CDR3 region is CSASGLASPYEQYF. The CDR3 DNA reads as TGCAGTGCTAGCGGACTAGCGAGCCCCTACGAGCAGTACTTC.

This clonotype has a handful of counts. The genes are TRBV28 and TRBJ2-1; no clear D gene. The CDR3 runs to 14 residues. Germline CDR1 reads MDHEN; CDR2 reads SYDVKM. Trimming left V 7 bases short and J 4 bases short, with 14 bases between. The CDR3 coding sequence is TGTGCCAGCATCCCTGGCGGCAGTTACAATGAGCAGTTCTTC. Its translation: CASIPGGSYNEQFF.

The V gene is TRBV19, the J gene TRBJ1-1; the D is unclear. Germline CDR1 is LNHDA and CDR2 is SQIVND (reference sequence). Trimming removed 7 bases at V and 1 base at J, with 7 bases between. This CDR3 is built from 12 residues. This CDR3 is CASKFGNTEAFF. CDR3 nucleotides: TGTGCCAGTAAATTCGGGAACACTGAAGCTTTCTTT. The full variable domain, rest sourced from reference TRBV19 and TRBJ1-1, is DGGITQSPKYLFRKEGQNVTLSCEQNLNHDAMYWYRQDPGQGLRLIYYSQIVNDFQKGDIAEGYSVSREKKESFPLTVTSAQKNPTAFYLCASKFGNTEAFFGQGTRLTVV.

Only a few counts were recorded for this clonotype. The chain joins TRBV2 to TRBJ2-5; 7 nucleotides line up with TRBD1. The germline V gene encodes CDR1 SNHLY and CDR2 FYNNEI. Trimming took 3 bases from V and 4 from J; bases not matched to a gene: 11. This CDR3 is built from 16 residues. The CDR3, as DNA: TGTGCCAGCAGTGAGTTAGGGGGACAGCATTCAGAGACCCAGTACTTC. Its protein is CASSELGGQHSETQYF.

In its sample, this clonotype was seen many times. This chain connects TRBV12-3 or TRBV12-4 to TRBJ2-3; possibly TRBD2 for D (5 bases). This CDR3 comprises 14 residues. V dropped 5 bases and J dropped 3 bases, with 12 bases sitting between them. DNA for the CDR3: TGTGCCAGCAGTCGAAGCACTAGAACAGATACGCAGTATTTT. It encodes CASSRSTRTDTQYF.

The chain recombines TRBV27 with TRBJ1-5, with 10 positions matching TRBD1. This CDR3 is built from 17 residues. Germline V gene data show CDR1 as MNHEY and CDR2 as SMNVEV (reference sequence). Trimming removed 5 bases from V and 3 bases from J; junction bases left unmatched: 10. CDR3 loop: CASSPIDRGQNNQPQHF. The DNA of the CDR3 is TGTGCCAGCAGTCCTATTGACAGGGGGCAAAACAATCAGCCCCAGCATTTT.

V and J are TRBV28 and TRBJ2-3; 10 nucleotides line up with TRBD2. The germline V gene encodes CDR1 MDHEN and CDR2 SYDVKM. V dropped 3 bases and J dropped 6; count of bases not matched to a gene: 9. The CDR3 is made up of 16 amino acids. The CDR3 loop is CASSFPASGGSDTQYF. The CDR3, as DNA: TGTGCCAGCAGTTTCCCGGCTAGCGGGGGATCTGATACGCAGTATTTT.